This section outlines one T cell receptor beta chain sequence together with its context. This entry comes from a study of blood T cell repertoires in COVID-19. Background on the study: Sites across the United States, Italy and Spain contributed samples from acute and convalescent COVID-19. T cells, B-cell-depleted T cells, or PBMCs provided the cDNA or gDNA that served as material.

Per the study methods: The assay estimated nucleated cells by amplifying reference gene primers. Profiled with immunoSEQ multiplex PCR; TCRdb holds only in-frame clones, not every one. V and J calls and clone size are as listed in that table; D and trimming were resolved from the DNA. The sample records 100,000 to 150,000 clones, more than 70% being singletons. V was pared by 0 bases and J by 4 bases, with 0 bases of the junction left unmatched. The CDR3 length is 15 residues. Germline V gene lookup returns CDR1 MRHNA and CDR2 SNTAGT. The V and J genes are TRBV6-4 and TRBJ2-3, with TRBD2 matching over 11 bases. This TCR came from a woman at least 80 years old with acute or convalescent COVID-19. The specimen sequenced was peripheral blood. The CDR3 coding sequence is TGTGCCAGCAGTGACTCTAGCGGGGGGGCAGATACGCAGTATTTT. This gives the protein CASSDSSGGADTQYF.